This TCR beta chain originates from a study of blood T cell repertoires in COVID-19 (dated by TCRdb to the early 2020s). Context from the whole study: The collaborator samples originated in the United States, Italy and Spain and spanned the acute and convalescent phases of COVID-19. The material from the prospective study consisted of cDNA or gDNA derived from T cells, B-cell-depleted T cells, or PBMCs. The dataset comprised deeply sampled blood TCRbeta repertoires from subjects exposed to, actively infected with, or recovered from COVID-19. A freely available public database, intended as a resource for researchers studying the immune response to SARS-CoV-2, is where the repertoires were released. Samples came from the ongoing ImmuneRACE study (first 160 participants) plus 1,254 subjects from 6 global collaborators. Sample metadata almost always included a de-identified subject ID, COVID-19 status, age in years and sex. Where HLA class I and class II types were available, the types were taken from metadata supplied by the sample provider, not from assay-based typing.

What the authors observed across the whole study: The quantity of clinical and demographic metadata differed by source and by participant and was supplied without curation.

Samples from volunteer blood donors who had recovered from COVID-19 were contributed by a second Seattle source. The collaborating institutions used their own protocols to collect whole blood in K2EDTA tubes. For TCRbeta analysis, collaborators shipped samples in one of three forms: frozen whole blood, isolated PBMCs, or DNA extracted from either of those sample types. From the germline V gene, CDR1 is SGHTA and CDR2 is FQGNSA. The CDR3, from cysteine to phenylalanine, totals 12 residues. Only the CDR3 DNA stays, 36 bases, in frame from base 1. V loses 4 bases of germline sequence and J loses 3 bases, and the interval between the two ends is 7 bases. The immunoSEQ Assay, a bias-controlled multiplex PCR, was used to amplify TCRbeta CDR3 regions from genomic DNA. For the original study's pipeline: Nucleated cell counts per sample were estimated from amplification of reference gene primers within the assay. Sequence reads were collapsed and filtered to measure the absolute abundance of every unique TCRbeta CDR3 rearrangement. Productive Simpson clonality was computed per sample as the square root of Simpson's diversity index over productive rearrangements. The table was pulled from immuneACCESS by TCRdb, which kept in-frame rearrangements only. Such tables lose some clones; where checked, under half of the loss comes from unresolved V genes, and the rest has no known cause. Clone size and V and J calls were adopted from that table, with D and trimming inferred from the DNA. The sample table lists fewer than 200,000 clones, approximately 85% of them with a count of one. The ten largest clones represent around 1.2% of the sample.

Turning to this clone: Its antigen is not yet known. No base qualities exist here, and no much larger clone lies one base off it.

Source material: peripheral blood. The rearrangement joined TRBV7-2 to TRBJ2-7; the D gene cannot be named for sure. The receptor comes from a man in his sixties who had recovered from COVID-19. The CDR3 protein: CASSSGIYEQYF. DNA sequence: TGTGCCAGCAGCTCGGGTATCTACGAGCAGTACTTC.